This T cell receptor beta chain is from a study of CD8 T cells in Susac syndrome. CD8+ and CD4+ T cells were negatively isolated; TEMRA cells were FACS-enriched. The CDR3 length is 13 residues. CDR1 is SGHTA, CDR2 FQGTGA, per germline. V shed 3 bases and J shed 6 bases, with 10 bases lying between them. A quantity of about 0.45 to 1 ug RNA underwent reverse transcription using random hexamers. The CDR3 of TCR beta was amplified by immunoSEQ multiplex PCR across 54 Vbeta and 13 Jbeta. MiXCR, run by TCRdb on the immunoSEQ multiplex PCR reads, gives a single entry per CDR3 protein. The table records 150,000 or so distinct CDR3 sequences, around 95% of them present only once.

This chain connects TRBV7-3 to TRBJ2-3, with D possibly being TRBD1 (5 bases). The source of this sequence is a human donor with Susac syndrome. Sequencing was carried out using CD4+ T cells from PBMCs. DNA for the CDR3: TGTGCCAGCAGCTTTCAGGGAATGGATACGCAGTATTTT. This sequence encodes CASSFQGMDTQYF.